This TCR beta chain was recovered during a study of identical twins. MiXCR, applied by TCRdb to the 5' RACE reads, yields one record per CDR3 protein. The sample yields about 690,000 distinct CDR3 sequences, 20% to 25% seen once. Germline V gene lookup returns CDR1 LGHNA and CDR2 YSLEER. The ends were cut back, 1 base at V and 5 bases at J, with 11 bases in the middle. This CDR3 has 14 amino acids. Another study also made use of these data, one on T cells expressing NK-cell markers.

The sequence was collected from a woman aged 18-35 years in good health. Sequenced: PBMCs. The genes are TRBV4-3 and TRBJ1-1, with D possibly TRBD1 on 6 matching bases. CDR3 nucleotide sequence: TGCGCCAGCAGCCAAGCCTTAGGGGGGACTGAAGCTTTCTTT. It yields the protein CASSQALGGTEAFF.